The T cell receptor beta chain under discussion was sequenced for a study of early T cells in non-severe SARS-CoV-2 infection. Turning to the study itself: Sequencing targeted bulk RNA from unsorted whole blood, leaving chains unpaired.

The CDR3 is 14 amino acids. V was clipped by 7 bases and J by 5 bases; unmatched bases: 7. Tagging with unique molecular identifiers was applied to individual cDNA molecules. TCRdb recomputed calls from the 5' RACE reads with MiXCR, one row per CDR3 protein. Among tens of thousands of distinct CDR3 sequences listed, around 6.1% were seen once. This clonotype was detected many times. This sequence joins TRBV12-3 or TRBV12-4 and TRBJ2-4; 8 positions match TRBD1. The source material was whole blood. This sequence was found in an adult who was a healthcare worker with PCR-confirmed SARS-CoV-2 infection or an uninfected control (not recorded which). This chain's CDR3 is CASTPGQAQNIQYF. The CDR3, as DNA: TGTGCCAGCACCCCGGGACAGGCGCAAAACATTCAGTACTTC.